The T cell receptor (beta chain) under discussion was sequenced for a study of cytomegalovirus exposure and HLA in healthy donors. Findings and caveats of the study: Accurate prediction of most subjects' HLA-A and HLA-B alleles from TCR beta sequences was reported.

The PCR was carried out with 60 Vbeta primers and 13 Jbeta primers. The protocol was immunoSEQ multiplex PCR, while the TCRdb copy is restricted to in-frame clones and leaves out a portion. The table has about 230,000 clones, about 84% seen once. Germline CDR1 LNHDA, CDR2 SQIVND (reference sequence). CDR3 length: 15 residues. V shed 4 bases and J 3 bases; nucleotides not matched to a gene: 8. Details on this clone: Its cognate antigen is unknown.

This chain joins TRBV19 and TRBJ2-7; TRBD1 agrees at 8 bases. The sequence was collected from a human donor in good health. Input material: PBMCs. The chain's CDR3 is CASSTSGTGNYEQYF. The CDR3 DNA reads TGTGCCAGTAGTACCTCCGGGACAGGAAACTACGAGCAGTACTTC.